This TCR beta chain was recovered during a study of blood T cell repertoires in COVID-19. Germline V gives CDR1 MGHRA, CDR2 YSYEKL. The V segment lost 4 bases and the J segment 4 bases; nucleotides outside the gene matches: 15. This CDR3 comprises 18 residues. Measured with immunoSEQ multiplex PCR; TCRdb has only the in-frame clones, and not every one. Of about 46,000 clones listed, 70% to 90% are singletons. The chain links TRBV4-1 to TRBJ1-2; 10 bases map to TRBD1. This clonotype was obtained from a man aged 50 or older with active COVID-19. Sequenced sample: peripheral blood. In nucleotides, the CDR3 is TGCGCCAGCAGCCGGGTGGTCCGGGACAGGGGTCGTGGCTATGGCTACACCTTC. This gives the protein CASSRVVRDRGRGYGYTF.